The rows below give T cell receptor beta chains drawn from one sample of a study of technical replicates of blood from a handful of donors. Produced via immunoSEQ multiplex PCR; TCRdb's table is partial and in-frame only. The sample lists 65,000 to 85,000 clones, about 93% occurring once. Sequencing used T cells isolated from PBMCs. All receptors come from a human donor in good health. Both conserved end residues are part of each CDR3. A D gene is named only where the DNA matches it firmly. Size tells how often a clone was seen (once, few, many) or the class of an expanded clone, and some rows leave it out.

>TRBV10-1|NA|TRBD2|TRBJ2-7
TGCGCCAGCAGTGAAGGACTAGCGGGACACGAGCAGTACTTC
CASSEGLAGHEQYF
>TRBV15|NA|NA|TRBJ2-7
TGTGCCACCAGGTATCGTAGCTCCTACGAGCAGTACTTC
CATRYRSSYEQYF
>TRBV7-6|NA|TRBD1|TRBJ2-3
TGTGCCAGCAGCCAGGGACAGAGGACTGATACGCAGTATTTT
CASSQGQRTDTQYF
>TRBV6-5|few|NA|TRBJ1-2
TGTGCCAGCAGTTACAGAGGGCTAGGTGGCTACACCTTC
CASSYRGLGGYTF
>TRBV4-3|NA|NA|TRBJ2-1
TGCGCCAGCAGCCAAGGTCGGGAGACTTCCTATTACAATGAGCAGTTCTTC
CASSQGRETSYYNEQFF
>TRBV4-1|NA|TRBD2|TRBJ2-1
TGCGCCAGCGTCCGACTAGCGGGAGGTCGGTCTCTTGGTGAGCAGTTCTTC
CASVRLAGGRSLGEQFF
>TRBV7-8|NA|TRBD1|TRBJ2-7
TGTGCCAGCAGCTTAGACAGGGGCTACGAGCAGTACTTC
CASSLDRGYEQYF
>TRBV2|NA|TRBD1|TRBJ1-5
TGTGCCAGCGGCGACAGGGTCCTAGGGCCCCAGCATTTT
CASGDRVLGPQHF
>TRBV11-2|NA|NA|TRBJ2-7
TGTGCCAGCAGCCTAGCTAGTGGATCCCTCTACGAGCAGTACTTC
CASSLASGSLYEQYF
>TRBV11-2|NA|NA|TRBJ2-1
TGTGCCAGCAGCTACCGAGGTGAGCAGTTCTTC
CASSYRGEQFF
>TRBV5-4|NA|NA|TRBJ2-3
TGTGCCAGCAGCCCCGGACTGGGCAGCACAGATACGCAGTATTTT
CASSPGLGSTDTQYF
>TRBV29-1|NA|NA|TRBJ2-1
TGCAGCGTTGAAGATCCTGGGGCAGGGGCCTACAATGAGCAGTTCTTC
CSVEDPGAGAYNEQFF
>TRBV27|NA|NA|TRBJ2-1
TGTGCCAGCAGTTTGGACTTTACGGGGTTTAGAAATGAGCAGTTCTTC
CASSLDFTGFRNEQFF
>TRBV4-2|NA|TRBD2|TRBJ2-5
TGTGCCAGCAGCCGCCGACTAGCATCCCAAGAGACCCAGTACTTC
CASSRRLASQETQYF
>TRBV30|NA|TRBD1|TRBJ2-3
TGTGCCTGGAGTACGTACAGGGGTACAGATACGCAGTATTTT
CAWSTYRGTDTQYF
>TRBV13|NA|NA|TRBJ2-7
TGTGCCAGCAGCCCGGGTCCAAATACCTACGAGCAGTACTTC
CASSPGPNTYEQYF
>TRBV5-5|NA|NA|TRBJ2-7
TGTGCCAGCAGCTTGGAGCAGGAAGAAGACGAGCAGTACTTC
CASSLEQEEDEQYF
>TRBV4-3|NA|NA|TRBJ2-2
TGCGCCAGCAGCCAAGAGTCCAGGGAGGTCACCGGGGAGCTGTTTTTT
CASSQESREVTGELFF
>TRBV9|once|NA|TRBJ1-3
TGTGCCAGCAGTACGAGCTCTGGAAACACCATATATTTT
CASSTSSGNTIYF
>TRBV27|NA|NA|TRBJ2-7
TGTGCCAGCAGCCGAGGAGACGAGCAGTACTTC
CASSRGDEQYF
>TRBV2|NA|TRBD2|TRBJ2-1
TGTGCCAGCAGTGAACTGTCTAGCGGGAGGGATGAGCAGTTCTTC
CASSELSSGRDEQFF
>TRBV2|NA|NA|TRBJ1-1
TGTGCCAGCAGTGACTGGACAGAAGCTTTCTTT
CASSDWTEAFF
>TRBV4-3|NA|TRBD2|TRBJ2-1
TGCGCCAGCAGCCAGGTTCTAGCGGGGTGGAGCTCCTACAATGAGCAGTTCTTC
CASSQVLAGWSSYNEQFF
>TRBV7-6|few|TRBD2|TRBJ2-1
TGTGCCAGCAGCTTAAGAGGGGGGGGGAGAGCGGGAGGATTCCTCTCCTACAATGAGCAGTTCTTC
CASSLRGGGRAGGFLSYNEQFF
>TRBV25-1|NA|TRBD1|TRBJ2-5
TGTGCCATGGGGACAGGGGATTTCGAGACCCAGTACTTC
CAMGTGDFETQYF
>TRBV14|NA|NA|TRBJ2-7
TGTGCCAGCAGCCAGCGCAGCGGGCCTTACGAGCAGTACTTC
CASSQRSGPYEQYF
>TRBV20-1|NA|NA|TRBJ1-1
TGCAGTGCTAGACAGAACACTGAAGCTTTCTTT
CSARQNTEAFF
>TRBV28|NA|TRBD2|TRBJ2-7
TGTGCCAGCAGTTACGGGGGGGAGGGGTACGAGCAGTACTTC
CASSYGGEGYEQYF
>TRBV7-2|NA|TRBD1|TRBJ2-7
TGTGCCAGCAGCTTATCCCCGACAGGGCCCTACGAGCAGTACTTC
CASSLSPTGPYEQYF
>TRBV6-5|NA|NA|TRBJ1-2
TGTGCCAGCAGTTACGGGGCTTCAAGGGGCTACACCTTC
CASSYGASRGYTF
>TRBV5-1|NA|TRBD2|TRBJ2-5
TGCGCCAGCAGCTTGGGGACTAGCGGCCAAGAGACCCAGTACTTC
CASSLGTSGQETQYF
>TRBV6-1|NA|TRBD2|TRBJ2-2
TGTGCCAGCAGTGAATACCCTGGGGGGATTCGAGGACTAGCGGGAGGGCCGGACACCGGGGAGCTGTTTTTT
CASSEYPGGIRGLAGGPDTGELFF
>TRBV5-1|NA|NA|TRBJ2-3
TGCGCCAGCAGCTTGGGGGCCGGCCTTAGCACAGATACGCAGTATTTT
CASSLGAGLSTDTQYF
>TRBV9|once|NA|TRBJ1-5
TGTGCCAGCAGCGTAGGTGGCGGAGATAGCAATCAGCCCCAGCATTTT
CASSVGGGDSNQPQHF
>TRBV10-3|NA|TRBD1|TRBJ2-3
TGTGCCATCAGGGCCCGGACAGGGCAGGCTAGCACAGATACGCAGTATTTT
CAIRARTGQASTDTQYF
>TRBV5-3|NA|TRBD1|TRBJ1-5
TGTGCCAGAAGTAACAGGGGGCAAACAGGCCAGCCCCAGCATTTT
CARSNRGQTGQPQHF
>TRBV28|NA|NA|TRBJ1-2
TGTGCCAGCAGCTTTGGACAGCCTTTCTATGGCTACACCTTC
CASSFGQPFYGYTF
>TRBV2|NA|NA|TRBJ2-7
TGTGCCAGCATGGGCGCGAGCTCCTACGAGCAGTACTTC
CASMGASSYEQYF
>TRBV7-9|NA|NA|TRBJ2-7
TGTGCCAGCAGCCAACTTTCCTACGAGCAGTACTTC
CASSQLSYEQYF
>TRBV5-6|NA|NA|TRBJ1-2
TGTGCCAGCAGTCCGGACACTAACTATGGCTACACCTTC
CASSPDTNYGYTF
>TRBV6-6|NA|NA|TRBJ2-1
TGTGCCAGCAGTTACGGCACCGCTAATGAGCAGTTCTTC
CASSYGTANEQFF
>TRBV7-2|NA|TRBD1|TRBJ1-1
TGTGCCAGCAGCTTTAACAGGGGGCTTCGGACTGAAGCTTTCTTT
CASSFNRGLRTEAFF